Listed here are 17 T cell receptor beta chains from one sample, sequenced in a study of blood T cell repertoires in COVID-19. The assay was immunoSEQ multiplex PCR, and TCRdb's table has in-frame clones only and misses some. The data show about 160,000 clones, with 85% seen just once and approximately 3% held by the top ten. Sequenced material: peripheral blood. The source is a human donor with acute or convalescent COVID-19. The donor label of this sample is uncertain.

The chain joins TRBV1 to TRBJ2-1; no check of the table's D call, TRBD2, against the DNA was made. TRBV1 is an annotated pseudogene. This CDR3 region has 15 residues. As DNA, the CDR3 is TGCACCAGCAGCCAAGGTCGGGGGTCGCACAATGAGCAGTTCTTC. This sequence encodes CTSSQGRGSHNEQFF.

The V and J genes are TRBV28 and TRBJ1-1; D not certain. Trimming stripped 4 bases from V and 0 bases from J, with 12 bases between. CDR3 length: 15 residues. The germline V gene has CDR1 MDHEN and CDR2 SYDVKM. DNA of the CDR3: TGTGCCAGCAGTTCTGACCGGGAGCTGAACACTGAAGCTTTCTTT. This translates into CASSSDRELNTEAFF.

The chain couples TRBV7-3 to TRBJ1-2; D may be TRBD1 (6 bases). The CDR3 runs to 15 residues. Germline V CDR1 and CDR2: SGHTA, FQGTGA. Trimming left V 2 bases short and J 5 bases short, with 15 bases between. CDR3 DNA: TGTGCCAGCAGCTTACATCAGGGGTTAGGGTATGGCTACACCTTC. Protein product: CASSLHQGLGYGYTF.

The chain recombines TRBV10-3 with TRBJ2-7; D possibly corresponds to TRBD2 (5 bases). Germline assignment: CDR1 ENHRY and CDR2 SYGVKD. This CDR3 region has 15 residues. V gave up 0 bases and J gave up 4 bases, with 13 bases separating them. For the CDR3, the DNA is TGTGCCATCAGTGAGTCGGAGGTTGTGGGGTACGAGCAGTACTTC. Encoded protein: CAISESEVVGYEQYF.

The chain uses TRBV14 and TRBJ2-2; maybe TRBD2 (6 bases). Trimming removed 4 bases at V and 5 bases at J, with 17 bases between. The CDR3 loop spans 16 amino acids. CDR1 is SGHDN and CDR2 is FVKESK in the germline V gene. The CDR3 region is CASSRQLAPQTGELFF. CDR3 coding DNA: TGTGCCAGCAGCCGCCAACTAGCACCTCAAACCGGGGAGCTGTTTTTT.

V is TRBV7-9 and J is TRBJ1-1; 9 nucleotides line up with TRBD1. The CDR3 consists of 16 residues. Per germline, CDR1 SEHNR and CDR2 FQNEAQ (reference sequence). Trimming took 3 bases from V and 7 from J; bases not matched to a gene: 12. The DNA of the CDR3 is TGTGCCAGCAGCTTGGCAGGGGACAGGGATCACCATGAAGCTTTCTTT. This translates into CASSLAGDRDHHEAFF.

V usage is TRBV30 and J usage is TRBJ1-5, with TRBD1 matching over 9 bases. The CDR3 runs 15 residues. Germline trimming cut 2 bases from V and 3 bases from J; bases unmatched to any gene: 5. CDR1 and CDR2 (germline): GTSNPN, SVGIG (reference sequence). CDR3 bases: TGTGCCTGGAGTCGGACAGGGGTTACCAATCAGCCCCAGCATTTT. It encodes CAWSRTGVTNQPQHF.

This chain connects TRBV11-3 to TRBJ2-2; TRBD2 is a possible D gene (5 bases). V was pared by 4 bases and J by 4 bases, with 16 bases between. Germline V gene sequence: CDR1 SGHNT, CDR2 YENEEA. This CDR3 comprises 16 residues. CDR3 loop: CASSSAGNRGTGELFF. In nucleotides, the CDR3 is TGTGCCAGCAGCTCTGCAGGTAACCGGGGCACCGGGGAGCTGTTTTTT.

This clone was found a few times. The chain employs TRBV6-1 and TRBJ2-5, with TRBD2 matching over 12 bases. Per germline, CDR1 MNHNS and CDR2 SASEGT. The CDR3 contains 18 residues. The ends lost 3 bases at V and 1 base at J; junction bases unmatched: 9. The CDR3, as DNA: TGTGCCAGCAGTGACCGAACTAGCGGGGGGCCCATCCAAGAGACCCAGTACTTC. Protein: CASSDRTSGGPIQETQYF.

The rearrangement joins TRBV5-6 to TRBJ1-2; 7 nucleotides agree with TRBD1. CDR3 size: 16 residues. The trim removed 4 bases at V and 8 bases at J, leaving 17 bases unmatched. Germline CDR1 and CDR2: SGHDT and YYEEEE. CDR3 nucleotides: TGTGCCAGCAGCCGAACCCGACAGGGACGATTAGGCGGCTACACCTTC. Translation gives CASSRTRQGRLGGYTF.

This clone was seen only once. Compared with germline, one end of the junction differs, possibly owing to a read error. This chain links TRBV18 with TRBJ1-1, with a possible D match to TRBD1 (6 bases). Germline V gene data show CDR1 as KGHSH and CDR2 as LQKENI. This CDR3 region has 12 residues. The CDR3 here is CASSPRDFRQAF. The CDR3 DNA follows: TGTGCCAGCTCACCACGTGATTTCAGACAGGCCTTT.

This clone was counted a single time. The gene calls are TRBV7-2 and TRBJ2-1; no firm D call. Between the trimmed V and J ends, which lost 5 bases and 4 bases, there was a span of 15 bases. Germline V gene sequence: CDR1 SGHTA, CDR2 FQGNSA. The CDR3 runs 15 residues. The CDR3 sequence: CASSQRRPPYNEQFF. DNA for the CDR3: TGTGCCAGCAGCCAGCGTAGGCCTCCTTACAATGAGCAGTTCTTC.

The sample holds a few counts of this clone. The chain couples TRBV27 to TRBJ2-1, with D possibly matching TRBD2 (6 bases). Germline values: CDR1 MNHEY, CDR2 SMNVEV (reference sequence). V was trimmed by 5 bases and J by 4 bases, leaving 15 bases between them. There are 15 residues in the CDR3. The CDR3 spells CASSRGIAEYNEQFF. DNA for the CDR3: TGTGCCAGCAGTCGCGGCATAGCGGAGTACAATGAGCAGTTCTTC.

J is TRBJ1-5 and V is TRBV5-1; 9 bases are shared with TRBD1. From germline, CDR1 is SGHRS and CDR2 YFSETQ. The V segment lost 5 bases and the J segment 0 bases; nucleotides outside the gene matches: 3. The CDR3 consists of 15 residues. In nucleotides, the CDR3 is TGCGCCAGCAGGGTGGACAGGGGTAGCAATCAGCCCCAGCATTTT. It codes for CASRVDRGSNQPQHF. The entire variable domain, with the rest obtained from reference TRBV5-1 and TRBJ1-5, is as follows: KAGVTQTPRYLIKTRGQQVTLSCSPISGHRSVSWYQQTPGQGLQFLFEYFSETQRNKGNFPGRFSGRQFSNSRSEMNVSTLELGDSALYLCASRVDRGSNQPQHFGDGTRLSIL.

V gene TRBV7-3 combines with J gene TRBJ1-1, with 7 bases aligning to TRBD1. Germline assignment: CDR1 SGHTA and CDR2 FQGTGA. The CDR3 contains 14 residues. V shed 5 bases, J shed 1 base, and the junction held 4 bases outside the gene matches. The CDR3 nucleotides are TGTGCCAGCAGCACTCAGGGGGGGAACACTGAAGCTTTCTTT. It is translated as CASSTQGGNTEAFF.

The CDR3 loop is CASSDTGHGELFF. Written as DNA, the CDR3 is TGTGCCAGCAGCGATACCGGTCACGGGGAGCTGTTTTTT. V and J are TRBV5-5 and TRBJ2-2, with D hard to call. CDR1 SGHKS and CDR2 YYEKEE come from the germline V gene (reference sequence). V was shortened by 4 bases and J by 7 bases, with 11 bases between the two germline ends. CDR3 length equals 13 residues.

The V and J genes are TRBV10-3 and TRBJ1-1; D is unresolved. This CDR3 is 13 amino acids long. The germline V gene has CDR1 ENHRY and CDR2 SYGVKD. The V gene lost 4 bases and the J gene lost 1 base, with 7 bases spanning the gap. CDR3 region: CAISVSQNTEAFF. CDR3 DNA sequence: TGTGCCATCAGTGTTTCACAGAACACTGAAGCTTTCTTT.